Listed below are T cell receptor beta chains from one sample, sequenced in a study of cytomegalovirus exposure and HLA in healthy donors. TCRdb keeps only in-frame clones here, not all; method: immunoSEQ multiplex PCR. Here the sample spans 95,000 to 100,000 clones, roughly 74% being singletons. The sequenced sample was PBMCs. The source of these receptors is a woman in her 40s in good health and CMV-seronegative. Each CDR3 is given with its conserved first and last residue. Each record gives: D gene, V gene, clone size, J gene, CDR3 protein, CDR3 DNA. D genes are given only for firm matches. Clone size, where shown, is once, few, many, or a class for clones that have expanded.

d_call: -
v_call: TRBV25-1
clone_size: -
j_call: TRBJ1-6
cdr3_aa: CASSERSTADNSPLHF
cdr3_nt: TGTGCCAGCAGTGAACGGTCCACAGCTGATAATTCACCCCTCCACTTT

d_call: TRBD1
v_call: TRBV7-3
clone_size: -
j_call: TRBJ2-1
cdr3_aa: CASSPTGVNEQFF
cdr3_nt: TGTGCCAGCAGCCCGACAGGGGTGAATGAGCAGTTCTTC

d_call: TRBD1
v_call: TRBV9
clone_size: -
j_call: TRBJ2-2
cdr3_aa: CASSVVSGQGGSGELFF
cdr3_nt: TGTGCCAGCAGCGTAGTCTCCGGACAGGGGGGCTCCGGGGAGCTGTTTTTT

d_call: TRBD2
v_call: TRBV6-1
clone_size: -
j_call: TRBJ2-2
cdr3_aa: CASRGTSGFTGELFF
cdr3_nt: TGTGCCAGCAGGGGGACTAGCGGGTTCACCGGGGAGCTGTTTTTT

d_call: -
v_call: TRBV6-5
clone_size: -
j_call: TRBJ2-5
cdr3_aa: CASSYGEQETQYF
cdr3_nt: TGTGCCAGCAGTTACGGAGAACAAGAGACCCAGTACTTC

d_call: -
v_call: TRBV7-9
clone_size: -
j_call: TRBJ2-3
cdr3_aa: CSSSYQGLDTQYF
cdr3_nt: TGTTCCAGCAGCTATCAGGGTTTAGATACGCAGTATTTT

d_call: -
v_call: TRBV19
clone_size: -
j_call: TRBJ2-7
cdr3_aa: CASKESAGSYEQYF
cdr3_nt: TGTGCCAGTAAGGAGTCGGCAGGGTCGTACGAGCAGTACTTC

d_call: TRBD2
v_call: TRBV6-1
clone_size: -
j_call: TRBJ2-5
cdr3_aa: CASSEFWLAGEETQYF
cdr3_nt: TGTGCCAGCAGTGAATTCTGGCTAGCGGGAGAAGAGACCCAGTACTTC

d_call: -
v_call: TRBV7-3
clone_size: -
j_call: TRBJ2-3
cdr3_aa: CASSSPPLTDTQYF
cdr3_nt: TGTGCCAGCAGCTCCCCCCCGCTAACAGATACGCAGTATTTT

d_call: -
v_call: TRBV19
clone_size: once
j_call: TRBJ1-2
cdr3_aa: CASSIRTGNYGYTF
cdr3_nt: TGTGCCAGTAGTATACGTACAGGAAACTATGGCTACACCTTC

d_call: TRBD1
v_call: TRBV2
clone_size: once
j_call: TRBJ2-7
cdr3_aa: CASSAQTGGGYEQYF
cdr3_nt: TGTGCCAGCAGTGCCCAGACAGGGGGTGGATACGAGCAGTACTTC

d_call: -
v_call: TRBV21-1
clone_size: -
j_call: TRBJ2-2
cdr3_aa: CASSREPIAGGNTGELFF
cdr3_nt: TGTGCCAGCAGCAGAGAGCCCATAGCGGGGGGGAACACCGGGGAGCTGTTTTTT

d_call: TRBD2
v_call: TRBV27
clone_size: -
j_call: TRBJ2-7
cdr3_aa: CATSGRELSYEQYF
cdr3_nt: TGTGCGACTAGCGGGAGGGAACTTTCCTACGAGCAGTACTTC

d_call: -
v_call: TRBV7-9
clone_size: -
j_call: TRBJ1-1
cdr3_aa: CSSSLGRDTEAFF
cdr3_nt: TGTTCCAGCAGCTTAGGTCGGGACACTGAAGCTTTCTTT

d_call: -
v_call: TRBV30
clone_size: -
j_call: TRBJ2-7
cdr3_aa: CAWGKVSEQYF
cdr3_nt: TGTGCCTGGGGTAAAGTCAGCGAGCAGTACTTC

d_call: TRBD1
v_call: TRBV19
clone_size: -
j_call: TRBJ1-6
cdr3_aa: CASSETGYNSPLHF
cdr3_nt: TGTGCCAGTAGTGAGACAGGGTATAATTCACCCCTCCACTTT

d_call: TRBD2
v_call: TRBV4-2
clone_size: -
j_call: TRBJ2-7
cdr3_aa: CASSQGASGGLEQYF
cdr3_nt: TGTGCCAGCAGCCAAGGAGCTAGCGGGGGGCTCGAGCAGTACTTC

d_call: TRBD1
v_call: TRBV7-2
clone_size: -
j_call: TRBJ1-1
cdr3_aa: CASSNRGRGMNTEAFF
cdr3_nt: TGTGCCAGCAGCAACAGGGGCCGAGGCATGAACACTGAAGCTTTCTTT

d_call: TRBD2
v_call: TRBV27
clone_size: -
j_call: TRBJ2-1
cdr3_aa: CASKDASGSLGSGEQFF
cdr3_nt: TGTGCCAGCAAAGACGCTAGCGGGAGCTTGGGGAGCGGGGAGCAGTTCTTC

d_call: -
v_call: TRBV30
clone_size: -
j_call: TRBJ1-6
cdr3_aa: CAWRSSYNSPLHF
cdr3_nt: TGTGCCTGGAGGAGCTCCTATAATTCACCCCTCCACTTT

d_call: -
v_call: TRBV5-1
clone_size: few
j_call: TRBJ2-2
cdr3_aa: CASSATNTGELFF
cdr3_nt: TGCGCCAGCAGCGCAACTAACACCGGGGAGCTGTTTTTT

d_call: -
v_call: TRBV27
clone_size: -
j_call: TRBJ1-3
cdr3_aa: CASSLGGLGNTIYF
cdr3_nt: TGTGCCAGCAGTTTAGGGGGCCTTGGAAACACCATATATTTT

d_call: TRBD2
v_call: TRBV28
clone_size: once
j_call: TRBJ2-7
cdr3_aa: CASSTTTSSPYEQYF
cdr3_nt: TGTGCCAGCAGTACTACGACTAGCTCCCCATACGAGCAGTACTTC

d_call: -
v_call: TRBV28
clone_size: -
j_call: TRBJ2-3
cdr3_aa: CASSLYGDGDTQYF
cdr3_nt: TGTGCCAGCAGTTTATACGGGGATGGGGATACGCAGTATTTT

d_call: TRBD1
v_call: TRBV5-1
clone_size: -
j_call: TRBJ1-1
cdr3_aa: CASSWATGANTEAFF
cdr3_nt: TGCGCCAGCAGCTGGGCGACAGGGGCGAACACTGAAGCTTTCTTT

d_call: -
v_call: TRBV15
clone_size: -
j_call: TRBJ1-3
cdr3_aa: CATSRAFSGNTIYF
cdr3_nt: TGTGCCACCAGCAGAGCTTTCTCTGGAAACACCATATATTTT

d_call: -
v_call: TRBV5-6
clone_size: -
j_call: TRBJ1-5
cdr3_aa: CASSLQGYPQPQHF
cdr3_nt: TGTGCCAGCAGCTTACAGGGTTACCCTCAGCCCCAGCATTTT

d_call: -
v_call: TRBV11-2
clone_size: -
j_call: TRBJ1-5
cdr3_aa: CASSSLRGPQHF
cdr3_nt: TGTGCCAGCAGCTCACTCAGGGGGCCCCAGCATTTT

d_call: TRBD2
v_call: TRBV10-1
clone_size: -
j_call: TRBJ2-2
cdr3_aa: CASRGTRSTGELFF
cdr3_nt: TGCGCCAGCAGGGGGACTAGATCCACCGGGGAGCTGTTTTTT

d_call: -
v_call: TRBV5-1
clone_size: -
j_call: TRBJ2-7
cdr3_aa: CASSQGGITYEQYF
cdr3_nt: TGCGCCAGCAGCCAGGGGGGAATTACCTACGAGCAGTACTTC

d_call: -
v_call: TRBV6-6
clone_size: -
j_call: TRBJ1-6
cdr3_aa: CASSYTQDRLHF
cdr3_nt: TGTGCCAGCAGTTACACTCAAGATCGGCTCCACTTT

d_call: -
v_call: TRBV2
clone_size: -
j_call: TRBJ2-5
cdr3_aa: CASTGLGAPGVETQYF
cdr3_nt: TGTGCCAGCACAGGGCTTGGGGCCCCGGGGGTAGAGACCCAGTACTTC

d_call: -
v_call: TRBV7-2
clone_size: -
j_call: TRBJ1-4
cdr3_aa: CASSLTHRASNEKLFF
cdr3_nt: TGTGCCAGCAGCTTAACCCACAGGGCCTCCAATGAAAAACTGTTTTTT

d_call: -
v_call: TRBV5-1
clone_size: -
j_call: TRBJ1-4
cdr3_aa: CASSLAPGEKLFF
cdr3_nt: TGCGCCAGCAGCTTGGCCCCGGGAGAAAAACTGTTTTTT

d_call: -
v_call: TRBV6-5
clone_size: few
j_call: TRBJ2-7
cdr3_aa: CAIRPAVGGEQYF
cdr3_nt: TGTGCCATCCGACCCGCCGTCGGAGGCGAGCAGTACTTC

d_call: TRBD2
v_call: TRBV4-2
clone_size: -
j_call: TRBJ2-5
cdr3_aa: CASSQGATSGGEETQYF
cdr3_nt: TGTGCCAGCAGCCAAGGGGCGACTAGCGGGGGGGAAGAGACCCAGTACTTC

d_call: -
v_call: TRBV4-3
clone_size: few
j_call: TRBJ1-1
cdr3_aa: CASSQVGSGTEAFF
cdr3_nt: TGCGCCAGCAGCCAAGTAGGTAGCGGGACTGAAGCTTTCTTT

d_call: -
v_call: TRBV6-5
clone_size: few
j_call: TRBJ1-2
cdr3_aa: CASSYSVGGGYTF
cdr3_nt: TGTGCCAGCAGTTATTCCGTCGGGGGGGGCTACACCTTC

d_call: -
v_call: TRBV11-3
clone_size: -
j_call: TRBJ1-1
cdr3_aa: CASSLNRFYKAFF
cdr3_nt: TGTGCCAGCAGCTTAAATCGGTTTTATAAAGCTTTCTTT

d_call: -
v_call: TRBV7-2
clone_size: -
j_call: TRBJ2-7
cdr3_aa: CASSLTTTYEQYF
cdr3_nt: TGTGCCAGCAGCTTAACTACAACCTACGAGCAGTACTTC

d_call: -
v_call: TRBV7-2
clone_size: -
j_call: TRBJ2-7
cdr3_aa: CASSLGRDYEQYF
cdr3_nt: TGTGCCAGCAGCTTAGGACGGGACTACGAGCAGTACTTC

d_call: -
v_call: TRBV11-2
clone_size: -
j_call: TRBJ1-2
cdr3_aa: CASSLPPDSTGGYTF
cdr3_nt: TGTGCCAGCAGCCTCCCGCCGGACTCGACGGGTGGCTACACCTTC

d_call: -
v_call: TRBV28
clone_size: -
j_call: TRBJ1-2
cdr3_aa: CASFSGTWEGYTF
cdr3_nt: TGTGCCAGCTTCAGCGGGACCTGGGAGGGCTACACCTTC

d_call: TRBD1
v_call: TRBV19
clone_size: once
j_call: TRBJ2-2
cdr3_aa: CASRHRGTGELFF
cdr3_nt: TGTGCCAGTAGACACAGGGGGACCGGGGAGCTGTTTTTT

d_call: TRBD1
v_call: TRBV25-1
clone_size: -
j_call: TRBJ2-2
cdr3_aa: CASRLGQGATGELFF
cdr3_nt: TGTGCCAGCAGACTCGGACAGGGGGCCACCGGGGAGCTGTTTTTT

d_call: TRBD1
v_call: TRBV5-1
clone_size: -
j_call: TRBJ1-6
cdr3_aa: CASSSYRGSPLHF
cdr3_nt: TGCGCCAGCAGCAGTTACAGGGGTTCACCCCTCCACTTT

d_call: TRBD1
v_call: TRBV5-6
clone_size: once
j_call: TRBJ1-2
cdr3_aa: CASSLVSWTGAYGYTF
cdr3_nt: TGTGCCAGCAGCTTGGTGTCCTGGACAGGGGCCTATGGCTACACCTTC

d_call: -
v_call: TRBV2
clone_size: -
j_call: TRBJ1-4
cdr3_aa: CASSGAQINEKLFF
cdr3_nt: TGTGCCAGCAGTGGAGCGCAGATTAATGAAAAACTGTTTTTT

d_call: TRBD1
v_call: TRBV10-3
clone_size: -
j_call: TRBJ2-6
cdr3_aa: CAISPGVGTGGSGANVLTF
cdr3_nt: TGTGCCATCAGTCCTGGGGTCGGGACAGGGGGCTCTGGGGCCAACGTCCTGACTTTC

d_call: -
v_call: TRBV19
clone_size: -
j_call: TRBJ1-2
cdr3_aa: CASSIRSGNYGYTF
cdr3_nt: TGTGCCAGTAGTATAAGGTCAGGCAACTATGGCTACACCTTC

d_call: -
v_call: TRBV28
clone_size: -
j_call: TRBJ1-4
cdr3_aa: CASSSHVFEGGKLFF
cdr3_nt: TGTGCCAGCAGTTCCCACGTTTTTGAAGGGGGAAAACTGTTTTTT

d_call: -
v_call: TRBV5-1
clone_size: -
j_call: TRBJ2-3
cdr3_aa: CASSLAGTSTDTQYF
cdr3_nt: TGCGCCAGCAGCTTGGCGGGAACTAGCACAGATACGCAGTATTTT

d_call: -
v_call: TRBV7-9
clone_size: -
j_call: TRBJ2-5
cdr3_aa: CSSSLARETQYF
cdr3_nt: TGTTCCAGCAGCTTAGCGAGGGAGACCCAGTACTTC